The clone carrying this TCR beta chain appeared a few times. Its antigen is unidentified. The sample originates from a study of shared clonotypes between healthy human individuals. Overall study: The donors, two women and a few men, were aged 18 to 49.

Everyone who donated was a Caucasian adult who lived in Nashville, Tennessee. Study results and caveats: Only blood samples were collected, and tissue repertoires likely differ.

Produced via immunoSEQ multiplex PCR; TCRdb's table is partial and in-frame only. The profile shows fewer than 600,000 clones, over 60% of them singletons. Trimming took 5 bases from V and 7 from J; bases not matched to a gene: 5. The CDR3 consists of 13 residues. Looked up from germline, CDR1 is MNHEY and CDR2 is SMNVEV (reference sequence). This sequence joins TRBV27 and TRBJ2-1, with TRBD1 matching over 7 bases. This TCR derives from a woman between 40 and 55 years old in good health. Some clones in this sample may be carry-over from other donors' samples. Sequencing was done on a sample of PBMCs. This CDR3 reads CASSTLTGNEQFF. DNA for the CDR3: TGTGCCAGCAGTACCTTGACAGGGAATGAGCAGTTCTTC.